This T cell receptor beta chain emerged from a study of CD8+CD57+ T cells in acquired aplastic anemia. Study overall: Sorted CD4+ and CD8+ cells yielded approximately 3.4 ug of DNA on average.

In patients chosen for sequencing, flow cytometry had shown CD8+CD57+ cell expansion. Patients were treatment-naive when blood was sampled. The template used for profiling TCR beta VDJ and CDR3 was genomic DNA. TCRdb analysed the reads with MiXCR anew, one entry per CDR3 protein. The sample consists of approximately 250,000 distinct CDR3 sequences, 70% to 85% of them appearing once. As regards this clonotype: Its antigen is unknown.

Findings and caveats of the study: No significant patient-versus-control difference appeared in CD8+ Simpson's diversity. Patients and controls shared 25 to 30 CD8+ CDR3 sequences, which appeared highly expressed in patients and within their immunodominant clones.

The germline V and J ends were trimmed by 7 bases and 0 bases, with 12 bases remaining between them. Germline CDR1 SNHLY, CDR2 FYNNEI. The CDR3 runs to 15 residues. V usage is TRBV2 and J usage is TRBJ1-4; D remains unclear. The sequence came from a human donor with aplastic anemia. The sample comprised sorted CD4+, CD8+, or CD8+CD57+ T cells (not recorded which) from PBMCs. The CDR3 nucleotides read TGTGCCAGCAACGTTCAGGCTGCAACTAATGAAAAACTGTTTTTT. This codes for CASNVQAATNEKLFF. The full variable domain, with the rest looked up from reference TRBV2 and TRBJ1-4, is EPEVTQTPSHQVTQMGQEVILRCVPISNHLYFYWYRQILGQKVEFLVSFYNNEISEKSEIFDDQFSVERPDGSNFTLKIRSTKLEDSAMYFCASNVQAATNEKLFFGSGTQLSVL.